These T cell receptor beta chains were read from a single sample in a study of Ad26.COV2.S vaccination and SARS-CoV-2 variants. Assay: immunoSEQ multiplex PCR; the TCRdb copy retains only in-frame clones and omits some. The table has hundreds of thousands of clones, 70% to 90% seen once. The sequencing used peripheral blood, collected in a trial of Ad26.COV2.S vaccine versus placebo. Receptor source: a person aged 18 to 59 who received the Ad26.COV2.S COVID-19 vaccine or a placebo. The CDR3 runs from the conserved cysteine through the conserved F or W. D genes are given only for firm matches. The size entry is marked missing in some rows and otherwise reads once, few, many or a size class.

>TRBJ1-6|TRBV21-1|NA|NA
TGTGCCAGCAGCGAAGGAGGACAGCTCTGTCATTCACCCCTCCACTTT
CASSEGGQLCHSPLHF
>TRBJ1-5|TRBV5-8|NA|NA
TGTGCCAGCGGGGTCGGGACCATAGAGGGAGAGCCCCAGCATTTT
CASGVGTIEGEPQHF
>TRBJ1-1|TRBV7-2|NA|NA
TGTGCCAGCAGCGCCAACTCAGGGATAACTGAAGCTTTCTTT
CASSANSGITEAFF
>TRBJ2-5|TRBV28|TRBD2|few
TGTGCCAGCAGTTGGGGACTAGCGGGAAGAGAGACCCAGTACTTC
CASSWGLAGRETQYF
>TRBJ2-5|TRBV7-2|TRBD1|NA
TGTGCCAGCAGCTTAGGACAGGGGGGGCGGGAGACCCAGTACTTC
CASSLGQGGRETQYF
>TRBJ2-1|TRBV3-1/TRBV3-2|NA|NA
TGTGCCAGCAGCCAAGAGACCAACTCCTACAATGAGCAGTTCTTC
CASSQETNSYNEQFF
>TRBJ2-3|TRBV5-4|TRBD2|NA
TGTGCCAGCAGCCTCGGGGGGGCTGGAGATACGCAGTATTTT
CASSLGGAGDTQYF
>TRBJ2-1|TRBV2|NA|NA
TGTGCCACCTCGGGACAAGGCAATGAGCAGTTCTTC
CATSGQGNEQFF
>TRBJ1-3|TRBV15|NA|NA
TGTGCCACCAGCAGAGATCATGGTACCTCTGGAAACACCATATATTTT
CATSRDHGTSGNTIYF
>TRBJ2-4|TRBV24-1|NA|once
TGTGCCACCAGTGATTGGCGGGCCAAAAACATTCAGTACTTC
CATSDWRAKNIQYF
>TRBJ2-7|TRBV7-2|TRBD2|NA
TGTGCCAGCAGCTTAGATTCCCGTATGGGGGGGGAGCAGTACTTC
CASSLDSRMGGEQYF
>TRBJ1-2|TRBV27|NA|NA
TGTGCCAGCAGTTTCACGGGGGCGATAAATGGCTACACCTTC
CASSFTGAINGYTF
>TRBJ2-7|TRBV14|NA|NA
TGTGCCAGCAGCCAAGAAGAAGTCGCATCTCCATACTTC
CASSQEEVASPYF
>TRBJ2-3|TRBV11-3|TRBD2|NA
TGTGCCAGCAGCTTGGACCCAGGGACTAGCAATACGCAGTATTTT
CASSLDPGTSNTQYF
>TRBJ2-7|TRBV28|TRBD2|NA
TGTGCCAGCACCAACGGCGGGACTAGCGGGGGCTACGAGCAGTACTTC
CASTNGGTSGGYEQYF
>TRBJ2-7|TRBV6-5|NA|NA
TGTGCCAGCAGCCCCGTGGGGGGGCGGTTCAACGAGCAGTACTTC
CASSPVGGRFNEQYF
>TRBJ2-2|TRBV10-3|NA|NA
TGTGCCATCTTCGTGGGAAACCCGAACACCGGGGAGCTGTTTTTT
CAIFVGNPNTGELFF
>TRBJ2-1|TRBV6-1|NA|NA
TGTGCCAGCAGTGAACGCAGGGTGGGGTGGAATGAGCAGTTCTTC
CASSERRVGWNEQFF
>TRBJ1-2|TRBV7-9|NA|NA
TGTGCCAGCAGCTTAGCGTACAGATCCTATGGCTACACCTTC
CASSLAYRSYGYTF
>TRBJ1-1|TRBV18|NA|NA
TGTGCCAGCTCACCGAACACTGAAGCTTTCTTT
CASSPNTEAFF
>TRBJ2-7|TRBV6-5|NA|NA
TGTGCCAGCAGTCTCCGGGACTCCTCCGAGCAGTACTTC
CASSLRDSSEQYF
>TRBJ1-3|TRBV9|NA|NA
TGTGCCAGCAGCGTAGGGCAGGGACCTGGAAACACCATATATTTT
CASSVGQGPGNTIYF
>TRBJ1-2|TRBV18|NA|once
TGTGCCAGCTCACCACAGCACGTTGTGGTGGACTATGGCTACACCTTC
CASSPQHVVVDYGYTF
>TRBJ2-3|TRBV2|NA|NA
TGTGCCAGCAGTGAAGCGCCGCGGGGTTCAGATACGCAGTATTTT
CASSEAPRGSDTQYF
>TRBJ1-5|TRBV18|NA|NA
TGTGCCAGCTCACCTGAGTTGCATGATTCCCAGCATTTT
CASSPELHDSQHF
>TRBJ2-5|TRBV27|TRBD2|NA
TGTGCCACGAGGATAGCGGGACAAGAGACCCAGTACTTC
CATRIAGQETQYF
>TRBJ2-4|TRBV4-1|TRBD1|NA
TGCGCCCGCAGCCGACCGGGACAGGGGGCCAACATTCAGTACTTC
CARSRPGQGANIQYF
>TRBJ2-7|TRBV18|NA|once
TGTGCCAGCTCGCGGGATGGGAGCGTCGGGCAGTACTTC
CASSRDGSVGQYF
>TRBJ2-3|TRBV12-5|NA|NA
TGTGCTAGTGGTTTGATCGGCCCTCCTTACACAGATACGCAGTATTTT
CASGLIGPPYTDTQYF
>TRBJ1-1|TRBV6-5|NA|NA
TGTGCCAGCAGTTTCAGAGGGGCTGAAGCTTTCTTT
CASSFRGAEAFF
>TRBJ2-5|TRBV27|NA|NA
TGTGCCAGCAGGCCCCGATCGGGTGGCGGGGAGACCCAGTACTTC
CASRPRSGGGETQYF
>TRBJ2-7|TRBV6-1|NA|NA
TGTGCCAGCAGTGAAATGGGTCCTGGACCCTACGAGCAGTACTTC
CASSEMGPGPYEQYF
>TRBJ2-7|TRBV27|NA|once
TGTGCCAGCAGTTTAACAGGGATCCCCTACGAGCAGTACTTC
CASSLTGIPYEQYF
>TRBJ2-7|TRBV5-1|TRBD1|once
TGCGCCAGCAGCTTGGTCCGCTTTGCTGGGACAGGGGGCCACGAGCAGTACTTC
CASSLVRFAGTGGHEQYF
>TRBJ1-1|TRBV3-1/TRBV3-2|NA|NA
TGTGCCAGCAGCCAAGATCCGGACCTCACTGAAGCTTTCTTT
CASSQDPDLTEAFF
>TRBJ2-5|TRBV28|NA|NA
TGTGCCAGCAGTTTTTCCTTGGGGCAGAGGGAGACCCAGTACTTC
CASSFSLGQRETQYF
>TRBJ2-2|TRBV6-2/TRBV6-3|NA|NA
TGTGCCAGCAGTAAGGCGTTTAACACCGGGGAGCTGTTTTTT
CASSKAFNTGELFF
>TRBJ1-2|TRBV28|TRBD1|NA
TGTGCCAGCAGGGACAGGGCTCTTAACTATGGCTACACCTTC
CASRDRALNYGYTF
>TRBJ2-6|TRBV11-2|NA|NA
TGTGTCTCGAGGGCGGCGGCTGGGGCCAACGTCCTGACTTTC
CVSRAAAGANVLTF
>TRBJ1-3|TRBV7-9|NA|NA
TGTGCCAGCAGCTTAAGGCCGGCGAGCTCTGGAAACACCATATATTTT
CASSLRPASSGNTIYF
>TRBJ1-5|TRBV28|NA|NA
TGTGCCAGCGGGTCATTGGGGATCAATCAGCCCCAGCATTTT
CASGSLGINQPQHF
>TRBJ2-3|TRBV10-2|TRBD2|NA
TGCGCCAGCCGGACTAGCGGGACCGTCAGCGCAGATACGCAGTATTTT
CASRTSGTVSADTQYF
>TRBJ1-2|TRBV5-4|TRBD1|NA
TGTGCCAGCAGTTATGACAGGGGTCACAGCTACACCTTC
CASSYDRGHSYTF